A selection of T cell receptor beta chains follows, all from one sample in a study of blood T cell repertoires in COVID-19. This table comes from immunoSEQ multiplex PCR, and its TCRdb copy is limited to in-frame clones, with some not included. The table shows 250,000 to 350,000 clones, with approximately 84% occurring only once. The sample comprised peripheral blood. These receptors were taken from a person aged 70 to 85 with COVID-19, enrolled during active disease. Each CDR3 is given with its conserved first and last residue.

cdr3_length j_call v_call cdr3_aa
14 TRBJ1-2 TRBV7-9 CASSRGLNHYGYTF
12 TRBJ2-7 TRBV6-1 CASSEQGNEQYF
14 TRBJ1-1 TRBV7-3 CASSLDDRNTEAFF
14 TRBJ1-1 TRBV19 CASSRTDQNTEAFF
15 TRBJ1-5 TRBV6-6 CASSSDGQGNQPQHF
16 TRBJ1-1 TRBV10-3 CAISEFSAGNINEAFF
17 TRBJ2-3 TRBV29-1 CSVEDHRTTQGTDTQYF
18 TRBJ2-1 TRBV7-2 CASSLASGSRGSYNEQFF
15 TRBJ1-2 TRBV6-2/TRBV6-3 CASSYAQGFGYGYTF
13 TRBJ1-1 TRBV29-1 CSVAKNRDTEAFF
15 TRBJ2-7 TRBV19 CASSRTSGGADEQYF
13 TRBJ1-1 TRBV6-5 CASCSRGATEAFF
14 TRBJ2-3 TRBV9 CASSVTSHPDTQYF
14 TRBJ1-1 TRBV7-2 CASSLGHSNAEAFF
17 TRBJ2-3 TRBV5-1 CASSFSSGGPITDTQYF
13 TRBJ1-2 TRBV7-2 CASSPREIYGYTF
15 TRBJ2-3 TRBV6-5 CASTIPGPLRDTQYF
17 TRBJ2-2 TRBV15 CATSRAPGQYNTGELFF
14 TRBJ1-2 TRBV19 CASSISQKIYGYTF
14 TRBJ1-1 TRBV7-6 CASSSPEMNTEAFF
18 TRBJ1-4 TRBV7-9 CASSSPSTTGKTNEKLFF
15 TRBJ2-3 TRBV19 CASSIIGAGTDTQYF
14 TRBJ1-5 TRBV5-1 CASSLVAGEQPQHF
15 TRBJ2-2 TRBV19 CASKDLVPNTGELFF
13 TRBJ1-2 TRBV5-1 CASTDRPSYGYTF
15 TRBJ1-1 TRBV28 CASSLGGAGGLFAFF
13 TRBJ1-2 TRBV28 CASSFYQGGGYTF
17 TRBJ1-3 TRBV5-1 CASSPLGTRDRRGSIYF
14 TRBJ1-4 TRBV5-1 CASRLDEGVEKLFF
14 TRBJ1-1 TRBV27 CASSLKFAGTEAFF
16 TRBJ1-6 TRBV5-6 CASSPGQGAVVSPLHF
12 TRBJ1-2 TRBV25-1 CASIGSSGGYTF
16 TRBJ2-1 TRBV24-1 CATSDRAISSYNEQFF
14 TRBJ1-1 TRBV7-8 CASSLQEMNTEAFF
18 TRBJ2-5 TRBV3-1/TRBV3-2 CASSQDPLGLAEQETQYF
17 TRBJ1-2 TRBV19 CASSMGRISQSREGYTF
18 TRBJ2-6 TRBV11-2 CASSLVGGGPSGANVLTF
14 TRBJ1-6 TRBV7-9 CASSSMTGRSPLHF
14 TRBJ1-4 TRBV19 CASSIIRPNEKLFF
15 TRBJ2-3 TRBV6-6 CASNKLRAGTDTQYF
15 TRBJ1-5 TRBV7-2 CASSLVWDTHQPQHF
13 TRBJ2-7 TRBV4-3 CASSQGETYEQYF
15 TRBJ2-7 TRBV27 CASSITGGGNDEQYF
14 TRBJ1-5 TRBV7-2 CASSQTQVRSPQHF
16 TRBJ1-2 TRBV4-3 CASSQTDRGGNYGYTF
13 TRBJ2-1 TRBV19 CASSMARPNEQFF